The 14 T cell receptor beta chains below were found in one sample sequenced in a study of T-cell reconstitution after alpha-beta-depleted transplantation in children. Unique molecular identifiers tagged the TCRbeta library. Using its own MiXCR run on the PCR reads, TCRdb lists one record per CDR3 protein. The data contain a few hundred thousand distinct CDR3 sequences, around two fifths of them singletons. This specimen was PBMCs, taken before TCRalphabeta/CD19-depleted stem cell transplant. The receptors originated from a girl aged 2-10 years with aplastic anemia, due to receive a stem cell transplant.

This clonotype showed up just a few times. This rearrangement joins TRBV7-2 to TRBJ2-3; D possibly corresponds to TRBD1 (7 bases). The CDR3 covers 16 residues. The V gene lost 4 bases and the J gene lost 3 bases, with 17 bases spanning the gap. Germline V CDR1 and CDR2: SGHTA, FQGNSA. CDR3 residues: CASSWFRGEWTDTQYF. The CDR3 nucleotides read TGTGCCAGCAGCTGGTTCAGGGGGGAGTGGACAGATACGCAGTATTTT.

This clonotype was detected many times. CDR3 residues: CASSGLGDTQYF. The CDR3 DNA reads TGTGCCAGCAGTGGCTTAGGAGATACGCAGTATTTT. V gene TRBV12-3 or TRBV12-4 combines with J gene TRBJ2-3; D uncertain. V was clipped by 5 bases and J by 5 bases, with 8 bases between them. The CDR3 consists of 12 residues.

This clonotype came up many times. The rearrangement uses TRBV5-5 and TRBJ2-2; D remains ambiguous. Germline V gene sequence: CDR1 SGHKS, CDR2 YYEKEE (reference sequence). This CDR3 has 14 residues. V lost 2 bases, J lost 1 base, and 6 bases lay in between. The CDR3 loop reads CASSFWLNTGELFF. The CDR3 bases are TGTGCCAGCAGCTTTTGGCTGAACACCGGGGAGCTGTTTTTT. Using reference TRBV5-5 and TRBJ2-2 for the parts outside the CDR3, the full variable domain is DAGVTQSPTHLIKTRGQQVTLRCSPISGHKSVSWYQQVLGQGPQFIFQYYEKEERGRGNFPDRFSARQFPNYSSELNVNALLLGDSALYLCASSFWLNTGELFFGEGSRLTVL.

V usage is TRBV9 and J usage is TRBJ2-7; 8 bases map to TRBD1. Per the germline V gene, CDR1 is SGDLS and CDR2 is YYNGEE. The trim removed 4 bases at V and 6 bases at J, leaving 6 bases unmatched. The CDR3 spans 13 residues. In DNA, the CDR3 is TGTGCCAGCAGCACGCCGCAGGGGGCCGAGCAGTACTTC. It translates to CASSTPQGAEQYF.

This clonotype has at least ten counts. The rearrangement joins TRBV19 to TRBJ2-6, with 8 nucleotides matching TRBD1. Trimming removed 4 bases from V and 2 bases from J; junction bases left unmatched: 10. In germline, CDR1 is LNHDA, CDR2 SQIVND (reference sequence). The CDR3 loop spans 18 amino acids. The CDR3 here is CASSRGGQGGTGANVLTF. In DNA form, the CDR3 reads TGTGCCAGTAGTAGGGGAGGACAGGGAGGAACTGGGGCCAACGTCCTGACTTTC.

This clonotype was observed many times. The chain links TRBV7-9 to TRBJ1-6; a possible D gene is TRBD1 (5 bases). The germline V gene encodes CDR1 SEHNR and CDR2 FQNEAQ (reference sequence). The CDR3 length is 14 residues. V gave up 5 bases and J gave up 8 bases, with 13 bases separating them. For the CDR3, the DNA is TGTGCCAGCAGCGGGGGATTTAGCGATTCACCCCTCCACTTT. It encodes CASSGGFSDSPLHF.

Regarding this clonotype: A single base separates this from a much larger clone, so it may be a read error. This chain connects TRBV20-1 to TRBJ2-1, with TRBD2 matching over 7 bases. The CDR3 runs to 13 residues. The germline gives CDR1 DFQATT, CDR2 SNEGSKA (reference sequence). The CDR3 region has the DNA TGCAGTGGGAAAGCGGGACCCTACAATGTGCAGTTCTTC. Encoded protein: CSGKAGPYNVQFF.

This sequence joins TRBV10-3 and TRBJ1-5; tentative D call: TRBD1 (6 bases). Looked up from germline, CDR1 is ENHRY and CDR2 is SYGVKD. V gave up 3 bases and J gave up 8 bases, with 14 bases separating them. CDR3 length equals 14 residues. The CDR3 reads CAISDYGQSKPQHF. The CDR3 DNA is TGTGCCATCAGTGACTATGGACAGTCCAAGCCCCAGCATTTT.

The V and J genes are TRBV5-1 and TRBJ1-2; TRBD1 is a possible D gene (6 bases). CDR3 size: 13 residues. V was shortened by 3 bases and J by 2 bases, with 8 bases between the two germline ends. Germline V gene sequence: CDR1 SGHRS, CDR2 YFSETQ. The CDR3 bases are TGCGCCAGCAGCTGGGGGACAAACTATGGCTACACCTTC. Translating it yields CASSWGTNYGYTF.

This clonotype was found many times. The CDR3 bases are TGTGCCAGCAGTTTGTATTCCCCTGGCTACGAGCAGTACTTC. Residues: CASSLYSPGYEQYF. The chain carries TRBV28 and TRBJ2-7; D uncertain. CDR1 and CDR2 (germline): MDHEN, SYDVKM. V was cut by 3 bases and J by 3 bases, with 12 bases left in between. The CDR3 is 14 amino acids.

Here the CDR3 reads CSARAAQGVNSPLHF. The CDR3 nucleotides read TGCAGTGCTAGGGCGGCACAGGGGGTTAATTCACCCCTCCACTTT. The J gene is TRBJ1-6, the V gene TRBV20-1, with 8 bases lining up with TRBD1. Trimming removed 3 bases from V and 6 bases from J; junction bases left unmatched: 7. Per the germline V gene, CDR1 is DFQATT and CDR2 is SNEGSKA (reference sequence). This CDR3 contains 15 residues.

At least ten counts were recorded for this clonotype. V usage is TRBV7-2 and J usage is TRBJ1-5; D not resolved. Trimming stripped 2 bases from V and 7 bases from J, with 15 bases between. In germline, CDR1 is SGHTA, CDR2 FQGNSA. This CDR3 contains 15 residues. The CDR3 is CASSLRGREEQPQHF. DNA for the CDR3: TGTGCCAGCAGCTTACGCGGTAGGGAAGAGCAGCCCCAGCATTTT.

The rearrangement joins TRBV7-2 to TRBJ1-6, with 7 bases lining up with TRBD1. This CDR3 comprises 14 residues. The germline V gene has CDR1 SGHTA and CDR2 FQGNSA. V lost 5 bases to trimming and J lost 7 bases; unmatched junction nucleotides: 5. CDR3 sequence: CASSINRGNSPLHF. The CDR3 nucleotides read TGTGCCAGCAGCATCAACAGGGGAAATTCACCCCTCCACTTT.

This clonotype showed up many times. The CDR3 protein is CASSGNPNTEAFF. CDR3 bases: TGCGCCAGCTCGGGGAACCCGAACACTGAAGCTTTCTTT. The rearrangement uses TRBV10-1 and TRBJ1-1; D not certain. The CDR3 is 13 residues long. Per germline, CDR1 WNHNN and CDR2 SYGVQD (reference sequence). The V and J ends lost 8 bases and 1 base respectively, with 11 bases between them.